This T cell receptor (beta chain) stems from a study of T cell repertoires in cytomegalovirus infection. Study information: The authors relied on CMV epitopes, both recently identified HLA-C-restricted and well-studied HLA-B-restricted. Public TCR beta signatures indicated both CMV infection and matching HLA type.

This clonotype was seen more than once but under ten times. Its antigen is currently unknown. This CDR3 spans 15 amino acids. Germline loops: CDR1 MGHRA, CDR2 YSYEKL. V was cut by 3 bases and J by 10 bases, with 22 bases left in between. TCRdb re-called the reads through MiXCR, storing one row per CDR3 protein. The sample lists about 89,000 distinct CDR3 sequences; about 29% were seen once. The sequence was collected from a human donor in good health (CMV status not recorded). Some clones in this sample may be carry-over from other donors' samples. This chain joins TRBV4-1 and TRBJ2-7; D gene uncertain. This sample comprised CD8+ T cells from cultured PBMCs, obtained from culture after CMV antigen stimulation. The DNA of the CDR3 is TGCGCCAGCAGCCAGAACCCTCCTGTGGGGTCGGAACAGTACTTC. Translated, it gives CASSQNPPVGSEQYF.